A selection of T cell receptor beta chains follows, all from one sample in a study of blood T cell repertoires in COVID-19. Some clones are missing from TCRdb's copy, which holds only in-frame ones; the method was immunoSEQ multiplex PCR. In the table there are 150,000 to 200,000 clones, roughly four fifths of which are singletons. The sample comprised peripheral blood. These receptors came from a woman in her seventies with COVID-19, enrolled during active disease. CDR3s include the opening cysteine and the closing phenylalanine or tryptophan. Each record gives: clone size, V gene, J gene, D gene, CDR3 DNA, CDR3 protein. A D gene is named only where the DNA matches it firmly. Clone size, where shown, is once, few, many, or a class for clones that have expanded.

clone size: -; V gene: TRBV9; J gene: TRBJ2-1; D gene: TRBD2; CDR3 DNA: TGTGCCAGCAGCGTAGTTGGCGCGGGAGTAGGTGGCAATGAGCAGTTCTTC; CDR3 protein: CASSVVGAGVGGNEQFF
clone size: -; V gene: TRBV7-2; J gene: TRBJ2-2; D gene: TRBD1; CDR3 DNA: TGTGCCAGCAGCTTAGTAGGGGGCCTGAACACCGGGGAGCTGTTTTTT; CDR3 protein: CASSLVGGLNTGELFF
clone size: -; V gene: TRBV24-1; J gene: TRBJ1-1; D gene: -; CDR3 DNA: TGTGCCACCAGTGATTTGCCAGGGAGGATCGGTGAAGCTTTCTTT; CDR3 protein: CATSDLPGRIGEAFF
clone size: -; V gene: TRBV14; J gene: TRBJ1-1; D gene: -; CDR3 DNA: TGTGCCAGCAGCCTAATAGGTGGGGGCATGAACACTGAAGCTTTCTTT; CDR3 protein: CASSLIGGGMNTEAFF
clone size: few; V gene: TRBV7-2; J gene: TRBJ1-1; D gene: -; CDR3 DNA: TGTGCCAGCAGTGACTACAGCCTTCCGAACACTGAAGCTTTCTTT; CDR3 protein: CASSDYSLPNTEAFF
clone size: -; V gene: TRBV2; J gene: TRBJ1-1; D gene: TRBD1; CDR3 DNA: TGTGCCAGCAGTGGGGACAGGGCTACTGAAGCTTTCTTT; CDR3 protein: CASSGDRATEAFF
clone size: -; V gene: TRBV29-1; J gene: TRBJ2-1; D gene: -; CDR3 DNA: TGCAGCGTTGGCGAAAATGAGCAGTTCTTC; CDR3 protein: CSVGENEQFF
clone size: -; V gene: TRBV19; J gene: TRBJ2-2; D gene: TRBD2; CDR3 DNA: TGTGCCAGTAGTATTATCGGGCTAGCGGACACCGGGGAGCTGTTTTTT; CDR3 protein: CASSIIGLADTGELFF
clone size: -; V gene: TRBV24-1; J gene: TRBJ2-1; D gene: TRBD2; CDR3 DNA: TGTGCCACCAGTGATCATGATTCGGCGGGAGCGAGGAATGAGCAGTTCTTC; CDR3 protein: CATSDHDSAGARNEQFF
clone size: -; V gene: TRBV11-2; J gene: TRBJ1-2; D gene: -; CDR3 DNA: TGTGCCAGCAGCCCTAATTGGGGGACTTTGAACTATGGCTACACCTTC; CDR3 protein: CASSPNWGTLNYGYTF
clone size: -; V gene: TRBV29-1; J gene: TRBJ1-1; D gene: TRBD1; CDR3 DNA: TGCAGCGTCCGACAGGGAACTGAAGCTTTCTTT; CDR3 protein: CSVRQGTEAFF
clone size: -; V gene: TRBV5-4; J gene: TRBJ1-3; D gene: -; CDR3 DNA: TGTGCCAGCAGCTCGGGATCTGGAAACACCATATATTTT; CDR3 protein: CASSSGSGNTIYF
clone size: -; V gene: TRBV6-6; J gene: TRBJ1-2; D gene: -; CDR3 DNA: TGTGCCAGCAGTGATGGGACATTCTATGGCTACACCTTC; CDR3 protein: CASSDGTFYGYTF
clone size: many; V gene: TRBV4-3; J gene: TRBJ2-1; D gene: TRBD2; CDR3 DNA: TGCGCCAGCAGCCAAGCCGCCATTCGAACTAGCGGTTACAATGAGCAGTTCTTC; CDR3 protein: CASSQAAIRTSGYNEQFF
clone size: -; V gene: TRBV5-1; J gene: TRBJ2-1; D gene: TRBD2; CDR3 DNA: TGCGCCAGCAGTCGCCGCGGGAGTGGGGTGGGCAATGAGCAGTTCTTC; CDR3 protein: CASSRRGSGVGNEQFF
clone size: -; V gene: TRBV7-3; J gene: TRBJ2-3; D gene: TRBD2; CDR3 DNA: TGTGCCAGCAGCCCGGGACTAGTAACAGATACGCAGTATTTT; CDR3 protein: CASSPGLVTDTQYF
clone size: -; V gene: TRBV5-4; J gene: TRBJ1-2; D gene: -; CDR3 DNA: TGTGCCAGCAGCTTGGAACAGGGTAGGGCCTATGGCTACACCTTC; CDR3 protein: CASSLEQGRAYGYTF
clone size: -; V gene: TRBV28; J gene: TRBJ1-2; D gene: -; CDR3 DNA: TGTGCCATTAGTATGGGGTCAGGCGGGTATGGCTACACCTTC; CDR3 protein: CAISMGSGGYGYTF
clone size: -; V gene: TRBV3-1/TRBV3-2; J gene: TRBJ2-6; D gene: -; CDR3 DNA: TGTGCCAGCAGCCCCCCCTCCAGTGCTGGGGCCAACGTCCTGACTTTC; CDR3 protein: CASSPPSSAGANVLTF
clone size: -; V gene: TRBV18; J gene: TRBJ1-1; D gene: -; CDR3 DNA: TGTGCCAGCTCCCCGAGGACAGCTATGAACACTGAAGCTTTCTTT; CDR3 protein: CASSPRTAMNTEAFF
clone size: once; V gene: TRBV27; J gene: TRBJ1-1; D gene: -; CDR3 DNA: TGTGCCAGCAGACGAATAGGGGTGAACACTGAAGCTTTCTTT; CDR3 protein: CASRRIGVNTEAFF
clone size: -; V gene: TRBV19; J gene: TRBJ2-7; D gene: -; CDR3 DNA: TGTGCCAGTAGTACCTCAGGGGACTCCTACGAGCAGTACTTC; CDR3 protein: CASSTSGDSYEQYF
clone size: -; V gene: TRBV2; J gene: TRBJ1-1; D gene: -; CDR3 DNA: TGTGCCAGCACCCTATACACTGAAGCTTTCTTT; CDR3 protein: CASTLYTEAFF
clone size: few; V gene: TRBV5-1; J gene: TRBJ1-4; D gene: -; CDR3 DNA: TGCGCCAGCAGCTTAACTCCGGGATCCTCGAATGAAAAACTGTTTTTT; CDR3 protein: CASSLTPGSSNEKLFF
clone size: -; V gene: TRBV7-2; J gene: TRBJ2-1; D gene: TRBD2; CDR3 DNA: TGTGCCAGCAGCTTAGGACTAGCGGGAGACGAGCAGTTCTTC; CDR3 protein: CASSLGLAGDEQFF
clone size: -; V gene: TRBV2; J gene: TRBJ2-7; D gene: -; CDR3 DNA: TGTGCCAGCAGGATCGGGGGCTACGAGCAGTACTTC; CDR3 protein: CASRIGGYEQYF
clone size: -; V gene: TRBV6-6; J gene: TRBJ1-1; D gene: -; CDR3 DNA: TGTGCCAGCAGTCGCGGGATCGGGGAGGTCGGGAACACTGAAGCTTTCTTT; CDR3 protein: CASSRGIGEVGNTEAFF
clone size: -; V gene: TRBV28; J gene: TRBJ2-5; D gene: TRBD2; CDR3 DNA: TGTGCCAGCAGTTTATTCAGGACTAGCGGGAAAGAGACCCAGTACTTC; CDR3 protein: CASSLFRTSGKETQYF
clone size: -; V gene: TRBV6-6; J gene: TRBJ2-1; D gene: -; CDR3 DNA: TGTGCCAGCACTTGGGAGTCCTACAATGAGCAGTTCTTC; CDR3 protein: CASTWESYNEQFF
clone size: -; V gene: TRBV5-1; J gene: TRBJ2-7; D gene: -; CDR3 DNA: TGCGCCAGCAGCGCCGGGGGGACAGGCTCCTACGAGCAGTACTTC; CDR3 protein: CASSAGGTGSYEQYF
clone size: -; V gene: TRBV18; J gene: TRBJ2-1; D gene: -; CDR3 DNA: TGTGCCAGCTCACCACCACAGGGAAGTGAGCAGTTCTTC; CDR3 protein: CASSPPQGSEQFF
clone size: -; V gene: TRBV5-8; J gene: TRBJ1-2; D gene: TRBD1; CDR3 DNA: TGTGCCAGCAGCCCCGGGACAGGGGTTCTTAACTATGGCTACACCTTC; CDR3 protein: CASSPGTGVLNYGYTF
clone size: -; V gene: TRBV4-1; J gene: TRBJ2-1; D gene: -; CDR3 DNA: TGCGCCAGCAGCCAAGATAGCCTAGCTGACAATGAGCAGTTCTTC; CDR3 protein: CASSQDSLADNEQFF
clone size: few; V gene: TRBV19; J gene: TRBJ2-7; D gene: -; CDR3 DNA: TGTGCCAGTAGGACCCCCGGACAGAGAGACGAGCAGTACTTC; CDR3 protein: CASRTPGQRDEQYF
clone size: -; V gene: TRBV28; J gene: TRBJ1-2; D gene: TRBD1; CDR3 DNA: TGTGCCAGCAGTTTATCAGGGACAGACTATGGCTACACCTTC; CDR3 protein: CASSLSGTDYGYTF
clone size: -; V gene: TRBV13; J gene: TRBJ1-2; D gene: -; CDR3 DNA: TGTGCCAGCAGTTACTCAGGGGCGAGCTACACCTTC; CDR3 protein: CASSYSGASYTF
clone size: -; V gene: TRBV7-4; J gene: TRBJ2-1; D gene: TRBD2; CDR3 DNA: TGTGCCAGCAGCTTAAGTTTCTATTGGGGACTATCAGCCCCGACCAGTTACAATGAGCAGTTCTTC; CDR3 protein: CASSLSFYWGLSAPTSYNEQFF
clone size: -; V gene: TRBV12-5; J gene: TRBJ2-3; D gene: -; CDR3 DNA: TGTGCTAGAGGAAGGTCACAGGGAGAGGGCACAGATACGCAGTATTTT; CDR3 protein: CARGRSQGEGTDTQYF
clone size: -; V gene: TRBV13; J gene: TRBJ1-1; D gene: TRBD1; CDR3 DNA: TGTGCCAGCAGCGTCCGGGACAGGGTCGCTGAAGCTTTCTTT; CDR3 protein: CASSVRDRVAEAFF
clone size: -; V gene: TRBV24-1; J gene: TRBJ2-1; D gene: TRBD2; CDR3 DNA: TGTGCCACCAGTGATGCTAGCGGGAGTTACAATGAGCAGTTCTTC; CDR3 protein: CATSDASGSYNEQFF
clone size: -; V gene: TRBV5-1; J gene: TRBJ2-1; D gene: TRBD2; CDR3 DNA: TGCGCCAGCAGCCTCAAAGCGGGAGTTAGCTACAATGAGCAGTTCTTC; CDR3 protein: CASSLKAGVSYNEQFF
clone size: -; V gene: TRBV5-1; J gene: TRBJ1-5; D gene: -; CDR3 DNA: TGCGCCAGCAGCCCAGACAGCCCCAATCAGCCCCAGCATTTT; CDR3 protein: CASSPDSPNQPQHF
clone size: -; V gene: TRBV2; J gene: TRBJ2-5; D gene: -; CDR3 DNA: TGTGCCAGCGCCCACAAGGGAGTCGAAGTTAGGACCCAGTACTTC; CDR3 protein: CASAHKGVEVRTQYF
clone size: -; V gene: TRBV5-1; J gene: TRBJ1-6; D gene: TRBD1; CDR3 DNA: TGCGCCAGCAATCGGGGACAGGGGGCCGTTGATTCACCCCTCCACTTT; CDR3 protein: CASNRGQGAVDSPLHF
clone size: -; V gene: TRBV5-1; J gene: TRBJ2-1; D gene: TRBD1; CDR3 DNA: TGCGCCAGCAGCTTGGATTGGACAGGGGGCAATGAGCAGTTCTTC; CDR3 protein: CASSLDWTGGNEQFF
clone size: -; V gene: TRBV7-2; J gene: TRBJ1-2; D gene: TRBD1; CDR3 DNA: TGTGCCAGCATCAAGGGCCGTGGACAGGGTTCCCTTTATGGCTACACCTTC; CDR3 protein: CASIKGRGQGSLYGYTF
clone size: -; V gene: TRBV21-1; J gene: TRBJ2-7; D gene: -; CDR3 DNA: TGTGCCAGCAGCAAAGAGCCCACCCCGGGACAGGGAACGTTTTACGAGCAGTACTTC; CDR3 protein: CASSKEPTPGQGTFYEQYF
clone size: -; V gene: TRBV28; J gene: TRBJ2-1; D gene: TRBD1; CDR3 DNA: TGTGCCAGCAGTTCCCTTCGGGACAGGGCCTACAATGAGCAGTTCTTC; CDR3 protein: CASSSLRDRAYNEQFF
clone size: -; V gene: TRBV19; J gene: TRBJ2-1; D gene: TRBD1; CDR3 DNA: TGTGCCAGCACCGGGACAGGGGGCTACAATGAGCAGTTCTTC; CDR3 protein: CASTGTGGYNEQFF
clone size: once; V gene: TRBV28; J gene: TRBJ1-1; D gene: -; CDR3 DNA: TGTGCCAGCAGTGTTGGGGGGGGGAACACTGAAGCTTTCTTT; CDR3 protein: CASSVGGGNTEAFF
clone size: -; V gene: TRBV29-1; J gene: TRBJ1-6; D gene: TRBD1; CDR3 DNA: TGCAGCGCCCGGACAGGTATAGGTTCACCCCTCCACTTT; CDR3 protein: CSARTGIGSPLHF